This paragraph covers one T cell receptor (beta chain) sequence. This sample was taken from a study of blood T cell repertoires in COVID-19. Study information: PBMCs, B-cell-depleted T cells, or T cells were the source of the cDNA or gDNA that made up the material.

Sequencing used immunoSEQ multiplex PCR; TCRdb keeps in-frame clones, though not all of them. This sample has around 300,000 clones, with roughly 86% found just once. Trimming stripped 3 bases from V and 7 bases from J, with 16 bases between. The CDR3 contains 15 residues. Germline values: CDR1 DFQATT, CDR2 SNEGSKA (reference sequence). Material: PBMCs or T cells enriched from blood (not recorded which). The gene calls are TRBV20-1 and TRBJ1-6, with unresolved D. This receptor was taken from a woman aged 55-70 years who had recovered from COVID-19. Here the CDR3 reads CSASERGYLNSPLHF. The CDR3 DNA reads TGCAGTGCTAGTGAACGGGGATACTTGAATTCACCCCTCCACTTT.